This is a list of T cell receptor beta chains from one sample in a study of blood T cell repertoires in COVID-19. Clones were sequenced by immunoSEQ multiplex PCR, and TCRdb holds only the in-frame ones, with some missing. The profile covers under 250,000 clones, with roughly 82% appearing a single time and around 12% taken by the ten largest. Sequencing was done on a sample of peripheral blood. The receptors derive from an elderly man with acute or convalescent COVID-19. CDR3s include the opening cysteine and the closing phenylalanine or tryptophan. D genes are given only for firm matches. Where a row states a size, it is once, few, many or the class of an expanded clone; other rows omit it.

abundance	v_gene	j_gene	d_gene	CDR3aa	CDR3nt
-	TRBV24-1	TRBJ1-2	-	CATSVGLYGYTF	TGTGCCACCAGTGTTGGACTTTATGGCTACACCTTC
few	TRBV6-5	TRBJ1-2	TRBD1	CASREAGGHYGYTF	TGTGCCAGCAGAGAGGCAGGGGGGCACTATGGCTACACCTTC
-	TRBV9	TRBJ2-3	TRBD2	CASSVTTGLAGGVVTQYF	TGTGCCAGCAGCGTCACCACGGGACTAGCGGGAGGGGTTGTTACGCAGTATTTT
-	TRBV5-6	TRBJ2-1	TRBD2	CASSLGIAGGRSSYNEQFF	TGTGCCAGCAGCTTGGGGATAGCGGGCGGACGGAGCTCCTACAATGAGCAGTTCTTC
-	TRBV5-8	TRBJ1-4	-	CASSSRNEKLFF	TGTGCCAGCAGCTCTCGGAATGAAAAACTGTTTTTT
few	TRBV3-1/TRBV3-2	TRBJ2-7	-	CASSLRGNEQYF	TGTGCCAGCAGCCTGAGAGGGAACGAGCAGTACTTC
few	TRBV6-4	TRBJ1-2	TRBD1	CASSDWNRGGGYTF	TGTGCCAGCAGTGACTGGAACAGGGGAGGTGGCTACACCTTC
-	TRBV18	TRBJ2-7	TRBD1	CASSPIPGQGTPYEQYF	TGTGCCAGCTCACCAATCCCGGGACAGGGGACACCCTACGAGCAGTACTTC
-	TRBV3-1/TRBV3-2	TRBJ1-5	-	CASSSRDTNNQPQHF	TGTGCCAGCAGCTCGAGGGACACTAACAATCAGCCCCAGCATTTT
-	TRBV25-1	TRBJ1-1	-	CASSLQGHTEAFF	TGTGCCAGCAGCCTCCAGGGGCACACTGAAGCTTTCTTT
-	TRBV6-6	TRBJ1-2	TRBD1	CASSTGTGIRNYGYTF	TGTGCCAGCAGTACCGGGACAGGGATCCGGAACTATGGCTACACCTTC
once	TRBV20-1	TRBJ2-7	-	CSAGTGYEQYF	TGCAGTGCTGGCACAGGATACGAGCAGTACTTC
-	TRBV15	TRBJ2-7	TRBD1	CATSRRSGQGFGEQYF	TGTGCCACCAGCCGACGATCGGGACAGGGTTTCGGCGAGCAGTACTTC
-	TRBV27	TRBJ2-7	-	CASFDSSSYEQYF	TGTGCCAGCTTCGACAGCTCATCCTACGAGCAGTACTTC
-	TRBV21-1	TRBJ1-5	-	CASSKYQKAEDQPQHF	TGTGCCAGCAGCAAATATCAGAAGGCGGAGGATCAGCCCCAGCATTTT
-	TRBV3-1/TRBV3-2	TRBJ1-1	-	CASSQDEGVNTEAFF	TGTGCCAGCAGCCAAGATGAGGGGGTTAACACTGAAGCTTTCTTT
-	TRBV4-2	TRBJ2-2	TRBD1	CASSQGTGPGELFF	TGTGCCAGCAGCCAAGGGACAGGGCCCGGGGAGCTGTTTTTT
once	TRBV7-6	TRBJ2-1	TRBD2	CASSRSAGAGNEQFF	TGTGCCAGCAGCCGGTCAGCGGGAGCGGGGAATGAGCAGTTCTTC
-	TRBV6-1	TRBJ2-3	-	CASSDRVTTYTDTQYF	TGTGCCAGCAGTGACAGGGTGACGACTTACACAGATACGCAGTATTTT
few	TRBV5-1	TRBJ2-2	-	CASSSGVGPGWTGELFF	TGCGCCAGCAGCTCAGGAGTAGGCCCAGGGTGGACCGGGGAGCTGTTTTTT
-	TRBV28	TRBJ2-2	-	CASDQALVTGELFF	TGTGCCAGCGATCAGGCGTTGGTCACCGGGGAGCTGTTTTTT
-	TRBV20-1	TRBJ2-4	TRBD2	CSARAGTSLFF	TGCAGTGCTAGAGCCGGGACTAGCCTCTTCTTC
-	TRBV20-1	TRBJ1-6	-	CSASDRQSSYNSPLHF	TGCAGTGCTAGTGACAGGCAGAGCTCCTATAATTCACCCCTCCACTTT
-	TRBV6-5	TRBJ1-4	-	CASSTPGGLNEKLFF	TGTGCCAGCAGTACGCCGGGGGGGCTTAATGAAAAACTGTTTTTT
-	TRBV28	TRBJ2-5	TRBD2	CASRRVAGERKTQYF	TGTGCCAGCAGACGGGTAGCGGGAGAGAGAAAGACCCAGTACTTC
few	TRBV29-1	TRBJ1-1	-	CSVRVGRDTEAFF	TGCAGCGTTCGGGTAGGGAGGGACACTGAAGCTTTCTTT
-	TRBV5-1	TRBJ2-5	TRBD2	CASTAGGETQYF	TGCGCCAGCACAGCGGGGGGAGAGACCCAGTACTTC
-	TRBV28	TRBJ1-4	-	CASSLVGGLSEKLFF	TGTGCCAGCAGTTTGGTCGGGGGGCTGAGTGAAAAACTGTTTTTT
few	TRBV6-4	TRBJ2-3	TRBD2	CASSEQASGRTDTQYF	TGTGCCAGCAGTGAACAGGCTAGCGGGCGCACAGATACGCAGTATTTT
few	TRBV6-1	TRBJ1-3	-	CASSEARGLSGNTIYF	TGTGCCAGCAGTGAAGCGCGGGGCCTCTCTGGAAACACCATATATTTT
-	TRBV6-5	TRBJ1-2	TRBD1	CASSYRIRGIYGYTF	TGTGCCAGCAGTTACAGGATCAGGGGGATCTATGGCTACACCTTC
-	TRBV20-1	TRBJ2-1	-	CSASGGEEHNEQFF	TGCAGTGCTAGTGGCGGGGAGGAACACAATGAGCAGTTCTTC
-	TRBV3-1/TRBV3-2	TRBJ2-3	TRBD1	CASSPGTVPTDTQYF	TGTGCCAGCAGCCCTGGGACAGTCCCCACAGATACGCAGTATTTT
-	TRBV19	TRBJ1-5	-	CASTGQRQPQHF	TGTGCCAGTACCGGACAACGGCAGCCCCAGCATTTT
-	TRBV2	TRBJ1-4	-	CASLREKEKLFF	TGTGCCAGCCTCAGGGAAAAAGAAAAACTGTTTTTT